This section outlines one T cell receptor beta chain sequence together with its context. Its antigen specificity is not known. Base quality data are lacking; no much larger clone is found one base away. Each collaborating institution followed its own protocols to collect whole blood in K2EDTA tubes. For TCRbeta analysis, collaborator samples were shipped as frozen whole blood, as isolated PBMCs, or as DNA extracted from either sample type. This record belongs to a study of blood T cell repertoires in COVID-19 (dated by TCRdb to 2020 to 2022). Looking at the study overall: Collaborator samples came from the United States, Italy and Spain and covered acute and convalescent phases of COVID-19. HLA class I and class II types, where available, came from metadata supplied by the sample provider rather than from assay-based typing. The material from the prospective study consisted of cDNA or gDNA derived from T cells, B-cell-depleted T cells, or PBMCs. The repertoires were released in a freely available public database intended as a resource for research on the immune response to SARS-CoV-2. The samples were drawn from the first 160 participants of the ongoing ImmuneRACE study and from under 1,500 subjects provided by 6 global collaborators. Deeply sampled blood TCRbeta repertoires from subjects exposed to, actively infected with, or recovered from COVID-19 were included in the dataset. Nearly every sample came with metadata listing a de-identified subject ID, COVID-19 status, age in years and sex.

The immunoSEQ Assay, a bias-controlled multiplex PCR, was used to amplify TCRbeta CDR3 regions from genomic DNA. Per the original workflow: The number of nucleated cells in each sample was estimated from the amplification of reference gene primers within the assay. To quantify the absolute abundance of each unique TCRbeta CDR3 rearrangement, sequence reads were collapsed and filtered. For each sample, productive Simpson clonality was calculated by taking the square root of Simpson's diversity index across productive rearrangements. The immuneACCESS repertoire file appears here via TCRdb, limited to in-frame rearrangements. These files lack a portion of the clones; in checked studies, under half of the deficit traces to unresolved V genes, and the cause of the others is not known. The V and J calls and clone size come from that table; D and trimming were worked out from the DNA. The sample contains 95,000 to 120,000 clones, about nine tenths of them found a single time. Of the sample, around 4.5% falls within the top ten clones.

V loses 5 bases, J loses 4 bases, and the germline ends lie 9 bases apart. The CDR3 holds 13 amino acids from the cysteine to the phenylalanine. Kept here is only the CDR3 DNA, which spans 39 bases and is read in frame from base 1. From a lookup of the germline V gene, CDR1 and CDR2 are MDHEN and SYDVKM. Results and caveats for the whole study, not just this receptor: The amount of clinical and demographic metadata varied by source and participant and was provided uncurated.

The rearrangement combines TRBV28 with TRBJ1-5, with the D gene call left open. Sequencing input: peripheral blood. This clonotype originated in a woman in her fifties or sixties with acute or convalescent COVID-19. The CDR3 protein: CASSPRGNQPQHF. The DNA reads TGTGCCAGCAGTCCAAGAGGGAATCAGCCCCAGCATTTT.